This TCR beta chain is drawn from a study of blood T cell repertoires in COVID-19. The overall study: COVID-19 samples collected from the United States, Italy and Spain covered acute and convalescent phases. Nucleic acid was either cDNA or gDNA, and it came from T cells, B-cell-depleted T cells, or PBMCs.

The data were produced by immunoSEQ multiplex PCR, yet TCRdb's version contains in-frame clones alone and is incomplete. The sample lists 150,000 to 200,000 clones, approximately 88% occurring once. Germline CDR1 and CDR2: SGHTA and FQGTGA. J was trimmed by 5 bases and V by 6 bases; bases with no gene match: 6. There are 13 residues in the CDR3. In its sample, this clone was seen once. The genes are TRBV7-3 and TRBJ1-1; 7 bases are shared with TRBD1. The material sequenced was peripheral blood. This receptor was obtained from a woman over 75 with active or convalescent COVID-19. DNA of the CDR3: TGTGCCAGCAGGCTTACAGGGGATACTGAAGCTTTCTTT. Translated: CASRLTGDTEAFF.